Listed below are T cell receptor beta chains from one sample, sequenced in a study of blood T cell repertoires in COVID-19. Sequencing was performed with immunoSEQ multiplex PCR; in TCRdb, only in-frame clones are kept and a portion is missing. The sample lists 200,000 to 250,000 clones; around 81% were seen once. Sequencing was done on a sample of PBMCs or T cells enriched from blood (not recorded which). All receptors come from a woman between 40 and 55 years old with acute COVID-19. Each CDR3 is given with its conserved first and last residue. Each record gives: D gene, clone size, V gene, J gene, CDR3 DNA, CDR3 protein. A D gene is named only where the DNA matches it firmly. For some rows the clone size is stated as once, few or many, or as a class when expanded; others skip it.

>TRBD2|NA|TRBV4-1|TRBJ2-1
TGCGCCAGCAGCCAAGCCAAACTAGCGGGAGGGGTCTACAATGAGCAGTTCTTC
CASSQAKLAGGVYNEQFF
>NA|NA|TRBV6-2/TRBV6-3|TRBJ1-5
TGTGCCAGCAGCCGGTGGGCTCGGCCCCAGCATTTT
CASSRWARPQHF
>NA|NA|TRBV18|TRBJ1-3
TGTGCCAGCTCACCAGGGCCCGGAAACACCATATATTTT
CASSPGPGNTIYF
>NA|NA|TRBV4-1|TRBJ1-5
TGCGCCAGCAGCCAAGAGAGCCGAGCGGGGGGTGATCAGCCCCAGCATTTT
CASSQESRAGGDQPQHF
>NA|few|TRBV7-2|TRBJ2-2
TGTGCCAGCAGCCTTGACAGGTGGAACACCGGGGAGCTGTTTTTT
CASSLDRWNTGELFF
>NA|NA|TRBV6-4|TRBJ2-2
TGTGCCAGCAGTGACTCCTGGCACACCGGGGAGCTGTTTTTT
CASSDSWHTGELFF
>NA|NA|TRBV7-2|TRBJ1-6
TGTGCCAGCAGCTTATACAGAGACTCACCCCTCCACTTT
CASSLYRDSPLHF
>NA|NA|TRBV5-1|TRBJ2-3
TGCGCCAGCACTCTAGGGGTGGGGAGCACAGATACGCAGTATTTT
CASTLGVGSTDTQYF
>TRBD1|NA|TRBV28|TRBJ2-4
TGTGCCAGCAGAGGAGCCGGACAGGGCCTGGGTGCCAAAAACATTCAGTACTTC
CASRGAGQGLGAKNIQYF
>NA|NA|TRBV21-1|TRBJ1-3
TGTGCCAGCAGCCCGGGACAGGGGGCGGAAGGAAACACCATATATTTT
CASSPGQGAEGNTIYF
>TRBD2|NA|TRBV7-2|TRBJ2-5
TGTGCCAGCAGTGGTAGCGGGTTGGGTGAGACCCAGTACTTC
CASSGSGLGETQYF
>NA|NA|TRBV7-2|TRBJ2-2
TGTGCCAGCGGACGACCGGAGGACACCGGGGAGCTGTTTTTT
CASGRPEDTGELFF
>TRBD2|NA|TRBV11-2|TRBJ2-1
TGTGCCAGCAGGTTAGCTAGCGGCAGCCCTCGAGGTGAGCAGTTCTTC
CASRLASGSPRGEQFF
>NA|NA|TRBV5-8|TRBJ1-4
TGTGCCAGCAGCTTAAGGGGCCCCAGCACAACGTTTTTT
CASSLRGPSTTFF
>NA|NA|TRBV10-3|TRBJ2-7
TGTGCCATCAGTGAGTCGAGGACAAACTACGAGCAGTACTTC
CAISESRTNYEQYF
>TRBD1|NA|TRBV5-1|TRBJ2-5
TGCGCCAGCAGCTCGGGACAGGGGGCTCAAGAGACCCAGTACTTC
CASSSGQGAQETQYF
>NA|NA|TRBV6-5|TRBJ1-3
TGTGCCAGCAGTCATTTTGACTTCGGTAACACCATATATTTT
CASSHFDFGNTIYF
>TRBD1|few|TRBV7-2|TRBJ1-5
TGTGCCAGCAGCTTAGCGGGACAGGGCCATCAGCCCCAGCATTTT
CASSLAGQGHQPQHF
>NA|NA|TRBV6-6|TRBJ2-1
TGTGCCAGCAGTTACGCCTTTCAGAATGAGCAGTTCTTC
CASSYAFQNEQFF
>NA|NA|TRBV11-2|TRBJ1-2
TGTGCCAGCAGCTCTTCCTCCGACTATGGCTACACCTTC
CASSSSSDYGYTF
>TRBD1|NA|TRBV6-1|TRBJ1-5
TGTGCCAGCAGTGAATGGGACAGGGGTACGAATCAGCCCCAGCATTTT
CASSEWDRGTNQPQHF
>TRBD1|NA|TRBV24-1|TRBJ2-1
TGTGCCACCAGAGGGGACAGGGGGACAGATGAGCAGTTCTTC
CATRGDRGTDEQFF
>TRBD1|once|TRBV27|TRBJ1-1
TGTGCCAGCAGTTACTACAGGGGAACTGAAGCTTTCTTT
CASSYYRGTEAFF
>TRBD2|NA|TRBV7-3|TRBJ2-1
TGTGCCAGCAGCTCAACCGGGACTAGCGTATACAATGAGCAGTTCTTC
CASSSTGTSVYNEQFF
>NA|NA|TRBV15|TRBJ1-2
TGTGCCACCAGCAGAGATAGGGGAACAGATGGCTACACCTTC
CATSRDRGTDGYTF
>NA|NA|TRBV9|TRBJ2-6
TGTGCCAGCAGCGTAGACAGGGCTGGGGCCAACGTCCTGACTTTC
CASSVDRAGANVLTF
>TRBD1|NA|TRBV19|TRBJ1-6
TGTGCCAGTAGTGGGACAGGGGGCTATAATTCACCCCTCCACTTT
CASSGTGGYNSPLHF
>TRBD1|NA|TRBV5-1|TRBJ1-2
TGCGCCAGCAGCCGAGTAATGACAGGGGACTATGGCTACACCTTC
CASSRVMTGDYGYTF
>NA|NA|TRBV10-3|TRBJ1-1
TGTGCCATCAGTGAGAGAGCAGGCTCCTACACTGAAGCTTTCTTT
CAISERAGSYTEAFF
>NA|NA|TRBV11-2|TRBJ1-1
TGTGCCAGCAGCTTAAAACAGGGAGACACTGAAGCTTTCTTT
CASSLKQGDTEAFF
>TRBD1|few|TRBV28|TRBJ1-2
TGTGCCAGCAGTCTTCCTATGGGACAGCCATATGGCTACACCTTC
CASSLPMGQPYGYTF
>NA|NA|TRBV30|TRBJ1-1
TGTGCCTGGACGCGGGGGGACACTGAAGCTTTCTTT
CAWTRGDTEAFF
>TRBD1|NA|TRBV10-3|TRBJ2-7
TGTGCCATCACCACGGACAGGAGCTACGAGCAGTACTTC
CAITTDRSYEQYF
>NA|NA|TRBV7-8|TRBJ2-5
TGTGCCAGCAGCTGGTTGGTGACTCAAGAGACCCAGTACTTC
CASSWLVTQETQYF
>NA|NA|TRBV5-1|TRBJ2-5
TGCGCCAGCAGCTCCGGCCCGGAAGGAGTGTCCCAGTACTTC
CASSSGPEGVSQYF
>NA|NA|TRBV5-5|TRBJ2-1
TGTGCCAGCAGCCCCGGCGCAGGATACTACAATGAGCAGTTCTTC
CASSPGAGYYNEQFF
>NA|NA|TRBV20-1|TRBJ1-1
TGCAGTGCCGACTGGGACACTGAAGCTTTCTTT
CSADWDTEAFF
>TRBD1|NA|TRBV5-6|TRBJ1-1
TGTGCCAGCAGCCACAGGGGGGCGAACACTGAAGCTTTCTTT
CASSHRGANTEAFF
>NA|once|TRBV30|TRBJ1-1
TGTGCCTGGACGAGGGATATCACTGAAGCTTTCTTT
CAWTRDITEAFF
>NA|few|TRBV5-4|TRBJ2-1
TGTGCCAGCAGCGGGGCCGGGACAAGGGCCTCCAATGAGCAGTTCTTC
CASSGAGTRASNEQFF
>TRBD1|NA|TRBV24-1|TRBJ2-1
TGTGCCACCAGTGATTACCGGGACAGTGAGCAGTTCTTC
CATSDYRDSEQFF
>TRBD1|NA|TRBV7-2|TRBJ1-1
TGTGCCAGCAGCCCGCGGGCAGGGGGCACTGAAGCTTTCTTT
CASSPRAGGTEAFF
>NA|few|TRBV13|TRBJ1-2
TGTGCCAGCAGCTTAGGGATAGATTATCGGGGCTACACCTTC
CASSLGIDYRGYTF
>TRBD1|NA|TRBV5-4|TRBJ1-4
TGTGCCAGCAGCGTGGACAGGGACCCTAATGAAAAACTGTTTTTT
CASSVDRDPNEKLFF
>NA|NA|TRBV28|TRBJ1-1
TGTGCCAGCAGCACACAGGTGAACACTGAAGCTTTCTTT
CASSTQVNTEAFF
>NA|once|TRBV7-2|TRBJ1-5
TGTGCCAGCAGCGCCCACGGGGGGAGCAATCAGCCCCAGCATTTT
CASSAHGGSNQPQHF
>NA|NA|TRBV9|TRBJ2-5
TGTGCCAGCAGCGTACTAGGACAGCTTCAAGAGACCCAGTACTTC
CASSVLGQLQETQYF
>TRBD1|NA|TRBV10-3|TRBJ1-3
TGTGCCACAGGGGGCACCGTGGACACCATATATTTT
CATGGTVDTIYF
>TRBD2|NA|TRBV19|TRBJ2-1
TGTGCCAGTAGTACCCAGCGGGGCAATGAGCAGTTCTTC
CASSTQRGNEQFF
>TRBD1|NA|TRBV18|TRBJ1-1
TGTGCCAGCTCACCCTTACCACAGGGGGGGCTGAACACTGAAGCTTTCTTT
CASSPLPQGGLNTEAFF
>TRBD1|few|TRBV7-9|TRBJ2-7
TGTGCCAGCACCGGTTACCGGGACAGGGAGTACTTC
CASTGYRDREYF